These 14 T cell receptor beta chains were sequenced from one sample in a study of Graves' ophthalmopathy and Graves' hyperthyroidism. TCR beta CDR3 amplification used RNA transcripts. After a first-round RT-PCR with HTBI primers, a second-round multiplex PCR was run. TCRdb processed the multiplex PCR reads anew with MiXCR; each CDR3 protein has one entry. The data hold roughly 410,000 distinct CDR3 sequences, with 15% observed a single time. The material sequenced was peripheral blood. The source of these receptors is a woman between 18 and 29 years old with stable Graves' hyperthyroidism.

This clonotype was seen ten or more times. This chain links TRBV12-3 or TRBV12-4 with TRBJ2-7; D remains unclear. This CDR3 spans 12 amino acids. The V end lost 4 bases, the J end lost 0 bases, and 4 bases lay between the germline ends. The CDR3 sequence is CASSSNSYEQYF. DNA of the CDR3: TGTGCCAGCAGTTCCAACTCCTACGAGCAGTACTTC.

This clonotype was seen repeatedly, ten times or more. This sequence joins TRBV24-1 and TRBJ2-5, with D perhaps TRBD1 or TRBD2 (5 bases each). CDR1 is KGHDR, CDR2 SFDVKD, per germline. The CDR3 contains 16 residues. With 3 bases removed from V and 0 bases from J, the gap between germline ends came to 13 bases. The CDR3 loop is CATSDNQGTYQETQYF. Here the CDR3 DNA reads TGTGCCACCAGTGATAACCAAGGGACGTACCAAGAGACCCAGTACTTC.

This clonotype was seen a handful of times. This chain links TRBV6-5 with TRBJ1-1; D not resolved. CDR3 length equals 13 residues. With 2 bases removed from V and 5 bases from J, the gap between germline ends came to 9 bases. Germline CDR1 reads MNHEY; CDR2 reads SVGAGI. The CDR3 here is CASSYPGRTEAFF. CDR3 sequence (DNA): TGTGCCAGCAGTTACCCCGGGAGGACTGAAGCTTTCTTT.

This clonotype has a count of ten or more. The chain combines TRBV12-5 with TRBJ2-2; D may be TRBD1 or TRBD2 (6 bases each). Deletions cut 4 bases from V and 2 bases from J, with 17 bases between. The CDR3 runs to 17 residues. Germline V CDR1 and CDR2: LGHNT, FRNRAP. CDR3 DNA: TGTGCTAGTGGTTCACGGGGGCAGGGCGGTAACACCGGGGAGCTGTTTTTT. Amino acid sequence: CASGSRGQGGNTGELFF.

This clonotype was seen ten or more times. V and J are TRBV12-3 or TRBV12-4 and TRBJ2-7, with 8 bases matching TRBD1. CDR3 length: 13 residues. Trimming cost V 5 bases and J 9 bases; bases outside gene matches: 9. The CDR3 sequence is CASSPGQGVPQYF. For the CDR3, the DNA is TGTGCCAGCAGTCCCGGACAGGGCGTTCCGCAGTACTTC.

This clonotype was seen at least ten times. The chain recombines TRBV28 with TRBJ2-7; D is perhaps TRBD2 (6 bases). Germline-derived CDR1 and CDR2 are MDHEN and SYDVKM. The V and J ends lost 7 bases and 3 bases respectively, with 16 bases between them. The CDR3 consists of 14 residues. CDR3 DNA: TGTGCCAGCACCCTGAGGAGGGAGAACTACGAGCAGTACTTC. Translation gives CASTLRRENYEQYF.

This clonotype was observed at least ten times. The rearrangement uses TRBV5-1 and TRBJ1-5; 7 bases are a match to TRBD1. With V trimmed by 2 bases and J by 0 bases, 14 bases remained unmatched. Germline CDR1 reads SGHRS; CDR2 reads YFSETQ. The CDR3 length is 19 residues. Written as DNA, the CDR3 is TGCGCCAGCAGCTTCGCACCGACAGGGAGAGGTGGTAGCAATCAGCCCCAGCATTTT. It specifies CASSFAPTGRGGSNQPQHF.

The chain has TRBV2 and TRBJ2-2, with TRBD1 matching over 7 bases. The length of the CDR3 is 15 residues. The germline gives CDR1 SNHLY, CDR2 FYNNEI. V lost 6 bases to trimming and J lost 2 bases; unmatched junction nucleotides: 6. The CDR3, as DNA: TGTGCCAGCAGGTTTGACAGGGTTAACACCGGGGAGCTGTTTTTT. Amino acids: CASRFDRVNTGELFF.

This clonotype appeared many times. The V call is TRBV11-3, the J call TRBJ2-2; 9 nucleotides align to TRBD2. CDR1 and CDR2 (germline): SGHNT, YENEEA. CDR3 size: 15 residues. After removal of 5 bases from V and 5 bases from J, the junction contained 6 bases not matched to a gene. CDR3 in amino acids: CASSVRAGGTGELFF. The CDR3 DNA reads TGTGCCAGCAGCGTAAGAGCGGGGGGAACCGGGGAGCTGTTTTTT. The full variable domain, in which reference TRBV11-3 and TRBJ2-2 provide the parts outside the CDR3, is EAGVVQSPRYKIIEKKQPVAFWCNPISGHNTLYWYLQNLGQGPELLIRYENEEAVDDSQLPKDRFSAERLKGVDSTLKIQPAELGDSAVYLCASSVRAGGTGELFFGEGSRLTVL.

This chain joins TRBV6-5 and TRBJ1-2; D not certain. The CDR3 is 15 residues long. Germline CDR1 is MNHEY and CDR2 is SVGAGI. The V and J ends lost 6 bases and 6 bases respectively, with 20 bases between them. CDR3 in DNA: TGTGCCAGCAGACTCGACCCAATTGATGGAGATGGCTACACCTTC. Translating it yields CASRLDPIDGDGYTF.

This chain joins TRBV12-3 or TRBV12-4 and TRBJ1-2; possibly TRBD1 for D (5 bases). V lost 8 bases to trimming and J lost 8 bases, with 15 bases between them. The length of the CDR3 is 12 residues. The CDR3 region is CASVGGLGGYTF. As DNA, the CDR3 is TGTGCCAGCGTCGGGGGATTGGGCGGCTACACCTTC.

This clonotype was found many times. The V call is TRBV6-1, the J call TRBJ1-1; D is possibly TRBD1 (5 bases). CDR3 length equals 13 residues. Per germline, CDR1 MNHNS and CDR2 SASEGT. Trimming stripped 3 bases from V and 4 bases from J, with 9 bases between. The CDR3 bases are TGTGCCAGCAGTGAGACAGTACCCACTGAAGCTTTCTTT. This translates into CASSETVPTEAFF.

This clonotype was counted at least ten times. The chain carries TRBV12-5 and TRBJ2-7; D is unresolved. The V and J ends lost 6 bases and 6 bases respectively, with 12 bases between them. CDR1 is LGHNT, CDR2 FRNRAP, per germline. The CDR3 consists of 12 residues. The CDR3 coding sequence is TGTGCTAGTGGGCATCCCTTCGGCGAGCAGTACTTC. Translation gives CASGHPFGEQYF. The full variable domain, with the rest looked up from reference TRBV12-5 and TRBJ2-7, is DARVTQTPRHKVTEMGQEVTMRCQPILGHNTVFWYRQTMMQGLELLAYFRNRAPLDDSGMPKDRFSAEMPDATLATLKIQPSEPRDSAVYFCASGHPFGEQYFGPGTRLTVT.

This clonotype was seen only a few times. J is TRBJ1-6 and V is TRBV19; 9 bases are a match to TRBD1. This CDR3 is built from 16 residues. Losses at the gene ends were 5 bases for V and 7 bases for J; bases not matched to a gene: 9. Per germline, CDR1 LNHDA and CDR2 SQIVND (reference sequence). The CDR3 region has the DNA TGTGCCAGTAGTGATCAAACAGGGGGCTGGAATTCACCCCTCCACTTT. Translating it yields CASSDQTGGWNSPLHF. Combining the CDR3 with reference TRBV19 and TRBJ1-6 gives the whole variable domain DGGITQSPKYLFRKEGQNVTLSCEQNLNHDAMYWYRQDPGQGLRLIYYSQIVNDFQKGDIAEGYSVSREKKESFPLTVTSAQKNPTAFYLCASSDQTGGWNSPLHFGNGTRLTVT.